This T cell receptor beta chain is from a study of blood T cells in healthy people across ages. Study outcomes and limitations: Older individuals had lower TCR beta diversity per million T cells (the decline was roughly linear).

This clonotype was seen a handful of times. Its antigen is undetermined. With a J-beta primer mix and a sample-barcoded 5' primer, a second PCR ran 7 to 11 cycles. A 12-random-nucleotide template-switch adaptor tagged each cDNA molecule. TCRdb passed the 5' RACE reads through MiXCR, listing each CDR3 protein once. The sample gives 1.6 million or so distinct CDR3 sequences, around 36% of which show up once; over 9% is in the top ten. At least 5.5 micrograms of total RNA were extracted per sample. The CDR3 totals 14 residues. With 7 bases removed from V and 5 bases from J, the gap between germline ends came to 18 bases. CDR1 is MNHNS, CDR2 SASEGT, per germline.

This clonotype was sampled from a woman aged 25 to 39 in good health. Material for sequencing was blood. The chain has TRBV6-1 and TRBJ2-7, with unresolved D. The CDR3 loop is CASTLETFNNEQYF. In DNA, the CDR3 is TGTGCCAGCACCCTTGAGACCTTCAACAACGAGCAGTACTTC.